The 20 T cell receptor beta chains in this list originate from one sample, sequenced in a study of T cells in Graves' hyperthyroidism and ophthalmopathy. Amplification of TCR beta CDR3 regions used RNA as the template. Primed by the HTBI set, a first-round RT-PCR was run on the TCR CDR3. TCRdb reanalysed the multiplex PCR reads using MiXCR and keeps one entry per CDR3 protein. This sample has roughly 380,000 distinct CDR3 sequences, with 15% to 20% found just once. The sample comprised blood. The receptors shown here come from a woman between 35 and 50 years old with Graves' ophthalmopathy.

As to this clonotype: This sequence may be a read error, since a much larger clone differs from it by one base. The chain links TRBV15 to TRBJ2-5; 7 bases are shared with TRBD1. Germline CDR1 reads LNHNV; CDR2 reads YYDKDF (reference sequence). The CDR3 length is 15 residues. CDR3 in amino acids: CATSGEQGTAETQYF. The CDR3 nucleotides read TGTGCCACCAGCGGAGAACAGGGGACGGCGGAGACCCAGTACTTC.

This clonotype was found many times. This rearrangement joins TRBV5-1 to TRBJ1-2, with D hard to call. The germline V gene has CDR1 SGHRS and CDR2 YFSETQ. This CDR3 is 15 amino acids long. V was clipped by 3 bases and J by 7 bases, with 19 bases between them. CDR3 sequence reads: CASSSNTQQLGGYTF. The CDR3 DNA follows: TGCGCCAGCAGCTCGAATACGCAGCAGCTGGGTGGCTACACCTTC.

For this clonotype: A much larger clone is a single base away; this may be a read error. The chain recombines TRBV28 with TRBJ2-7, with D perhaps TRBD2 (5 bases). V was trimmed by 6 bases and J by 5 bases, leaving 14 bases between them. The CDR3 is 13 residues long. CDR1 is MDHEN and CDR2 is SYDVKM in the germline V gene. CDR3 bases: TGTGCCAGCAGCCGCCCCGAGGGCGACGAGCAGTACTTC. This gives the protein CASSRPEGDEQYF.

This clonotype was seen only a few times. The chain carries TRBV4-2 and TRBJ1-3; a possible D gene is TRBD1 (5 bases). Trimming pared 4 bases from V and 0 bases from J, leaving 19 bases between. Germline values: CDR1 LGHNA, CDR2 YNFKEQ. There are 18 residues in the CDR3. CDR3 protein: CASSRVVGREDSGNTIYF. The CDR3 coding sequence is TGTGCCAGCAGCCGTGTGGTGGGCAGGGAAGACTCTGGAAACACCATATATTTT.

V and J are TRBV5-1 and TRBJ1-6; D may be TRBD1 (5 bases). This CDR3 spans 14 amino acids. Looked up from germline, CDR1 is SGHRS and CDR2 is YFSETQ. The V end was cut by 3 bases, the J end by 8 bases, with 12 bases between. This CDR3 reads CASSSRDFDSPLHF. The CDR3 DNA sequence: TGCGCCAGCAGCTCCAGGGACTTTGATTCACCCCTCCACTTT.

This clonotype came up a few times. The rearrangement joins TRBV12-3 or TRBV12-4 to TRBJ1-1; unclear D gene. The CDR3 covers 14 residues. The ends were cut back, 2 bases at V and 1 base at J, with 8 bases in the middle. The CDR3 reads CASSLSEGNTEAFF. The DNA for the CDR3 is TGTGCCAGCAGTTTATCTGAGGGGAACACTGAAGCTTTCTTT.

Many counts were recorded for this clonotype. The genes are TRBV28 and TRBJ1-2; D is unresolved. CDR1 is MDHEN and CDR2 is SYDVKM in the germline V gene. Trimming cost V 7 bases and J 3 bases, with 6 bases left between them. The CDR3 covers 11 residues. CDR3 coding DNA: TGTGCCAGCATGGGATACTATGGCTACACCTTC. It codes for CASMGYYGYTF.

This clonotype was counted at least ten times. The V call is TRBV6-2 or TRBV6-3, the J call TRBJ2-5; D unresolved. Per the germline V gene, CDR1 is MNHEY and CDR2 is SVGEGT. V lost 0 bases and J 5 bases, leaving 16 bases between the germline ends. The length of the CDR3 is 16 residues. The CDR3 reads CASSYSIKGIKETQYF. The CDR3 region has the DNA TGTGCCAGCAGTTACTCGATCAAGGGAATAAAGGAGACCCAGTACTTC.

This clonotype appeared many times. This chain links TRBV20-1 with TRBJ2-5; D remains unclear. This CDR3 is 12 amino acids long. CDR1 DFQATT and CDR2 SNEGSKA come from the germline V gene (reference sequence). V dropped 3 bases and J dropped 2 bases, with 7 bases sitting between them. CDR3 nucleotide sequence: TGCAGTGCTAGGGCCGTTCAAGAGACCCAGTACTTC. Encoded protein: CSARAVQETQYF.

This clonotype was recorded many times. The V and J genes are TRBV2 and TRBJ1-1, with D perhaps TRBD1 (5 bases). The CDR3 spans 14 residues. Trimming cost V 4 bases and J 0 bases, with 9 bases left between them. Germline CDR1 is SNHLY and CDR2 is FYNNEI. This chain's CDR3 is CASSVDRLNTEAFF. The CDR3 DNA follows: TGTGCCAGCAGTGTTGACAGACTGAACACTGAAGCTTTCTTT.

The sample holds a few counts of this clonotype. The V gene is TRBV5-1, the J gene TRBJ1-1, with a tentative D call TRBD1 (5 bases). In germline, CDR1 is SGHRS, CDR2 YFSETQ. This CDR3 spans 15 amino acids. V was pared by 0 bases and J by 0 bases, with 9 bases between. CDR3 residues: CASSLEGNMNTEAFF. The CDR3 DNA reads as TGCGCCAGCAGCTTGGAGGGGAACATGAACACTGAAGCTTTCTTT.

This clonotype was observed many times. Here the CDR3 DNA reads TGTGCCAGCAGCTTAGTAGCGGAAAACACCGGGGAGCTGTTTTTT. It translates to CASSLVAENTGELFF. The chain recombines TRBV7-6 with TRBJ2-2, with D possibly TRBD2 on 6 matching bases. Trimming took 1 base from V and 2 from J, leaving 8 bases between them. Per germline, CDR1 SGHVS and CDR2 FNYEAQ. This CDR3 comprises 15 residues.

This clonotype was detected many times. The chain employs TRBV6-5 and TRBJ1-2; D unclear. The CDR3 is made up of 16 amino acids. Trimming took off 0 bases at V and 7 bases at J, with 18 bases between the two ends. CDR1 and CDR2 from the germline V gene are MNHEY and SVGAGI. CDR3 coding DNA: TGTGCCAGCAGTTACTCGAGAACCTCCGCAATCGGTGGCTACACCTTC. Amino acid sequence: CASSYSRTSAIGGYTF.

Written as DNA, the CDR3 is TGTGCCAGCAGTTCCCATCGGTGGGAGACCCAGTACTTC. Its translation: CASSSHRWETQYF. This chain links TRBV12-3 or TRBV12-4 with TRBJ2-5; no clear D. The CDR3 consists of 13 residues. Trimming stripped 4 bases from V and 5 bases from J, with 11 bases between.

Worth noting for this clonotype: One base away lies a much larger clone, so this may be a sequencing read error. The chain employs TRBV10-1 and TRBJ2-2, with unresolved D. Germline CDR1 and CDR2: WNHNN and SYGVQD (reference sequence). The CDR3 runs to 12 residues. This CDR3 reads CASTEINGELFF. In DNA form, the CDR3 reads TGCGCCAGCACTGAGATCAACGGGGAGCTGTTTTTT.

This clonotype has more than one count but fewer than ten. This rearrangement joins TRBV20-1 to TRBJ2-7; D tentatively reads TRBD1 or TRBD2 (5 bases each). V lost 6 bases and J 0 bases, leaving 12 bases between the germline ends. This CDR3 spans 13 amino acids. Germline CDR1 reads DFQATT; CDR2 reads SNEGSKA (reference sequence). The DNA for the CDR3 is TGCAGTGCCAGGTGGGGGAGCTCCTACGAGCAGTACTTC. This gives the protein CSARWGSSYEQYF.

This clonotype was seen many times. The gene calls are TRBV19 and TRBJ2-2; 10 bases fit TRBD1. J gave up 5 bases and V 2 bases, and 8 bases lay outside the gene matches. The CDR3 consists of 17 residues. CDR1 is LNHDA, CDR2 SQIVND, per germline (reference sequence). The CDR3 sequence is CASSIPPDRGRTGELFF. The CDR3 nucleotides are TGTGCCAGTAGTATACCCCCCGACAGGGGGCGTACCGGGGAGCTGTTTTTT.

Many counts were recorded for this clonotype. This sequence joins TRBV7-2 and TRBJ1-2; D is ambiguous. V was cut by 4 bases and J by 7 bases, with 13 bases left in between. CDR3 length: 13 amino acids. Germline CDR1 is SGHTA and CDR2 is FQGNSA. DNA of the CDR3: TGTGCCAGCAGCTCACCCCCCCCCCCTGGCTACACCTTC. Its protein product is CASSSPPPPGYTF.

This clonotype was seen many times. Since a much larger clone is just one base distant, this may be a read error. The chain has TRBV24-1 and TRBJ1-2, with 8 bases that match TRBD1. CDR3 length: 15 amino acids. Per germline, CDR1 KGHDR and CDR2 SFDVKD. The CDR3 protein is CATSDATGALNGHTF. For the CDR3, the DNA is TGTGCCACCAGTGATGCGACAGGGGCGTTGAATGGCCACACCTTC.

This clonotype was counted at least ten times. The V and J genes are TRBV20-1 and TRBJ2-2; TRBD1 matches 9 bases. This CDR3 has 16 amino acids. The germline V gene has CDR1 DFQATT and CDR2 SNEGSKA (reference sequence). The J segment lost 6 bases and the V segment lost 5 bases, leaving 13 bases of the junction unmatched. CDR3 in DNA: TGCAGTGCTTATGGTCCGGGACAGGGTCGGGCCGGGGAGCTGTTTTTT. Translating it yields CSAYGPGQGRAGELFF.